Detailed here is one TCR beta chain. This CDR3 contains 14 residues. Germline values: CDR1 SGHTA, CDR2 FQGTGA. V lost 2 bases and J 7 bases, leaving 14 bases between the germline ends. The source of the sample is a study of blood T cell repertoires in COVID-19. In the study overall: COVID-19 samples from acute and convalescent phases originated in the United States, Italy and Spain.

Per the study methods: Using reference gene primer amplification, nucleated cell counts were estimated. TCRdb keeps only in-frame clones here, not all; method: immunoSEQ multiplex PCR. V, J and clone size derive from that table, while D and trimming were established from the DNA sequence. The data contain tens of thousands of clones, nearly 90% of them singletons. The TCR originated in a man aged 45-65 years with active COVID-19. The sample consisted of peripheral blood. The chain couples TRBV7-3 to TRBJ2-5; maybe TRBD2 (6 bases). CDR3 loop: CASSLDSVGGTQYF. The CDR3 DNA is TGTGCCAGCAGCTTAGATTCGGTGGGAGGGACCCAGTACTTC.